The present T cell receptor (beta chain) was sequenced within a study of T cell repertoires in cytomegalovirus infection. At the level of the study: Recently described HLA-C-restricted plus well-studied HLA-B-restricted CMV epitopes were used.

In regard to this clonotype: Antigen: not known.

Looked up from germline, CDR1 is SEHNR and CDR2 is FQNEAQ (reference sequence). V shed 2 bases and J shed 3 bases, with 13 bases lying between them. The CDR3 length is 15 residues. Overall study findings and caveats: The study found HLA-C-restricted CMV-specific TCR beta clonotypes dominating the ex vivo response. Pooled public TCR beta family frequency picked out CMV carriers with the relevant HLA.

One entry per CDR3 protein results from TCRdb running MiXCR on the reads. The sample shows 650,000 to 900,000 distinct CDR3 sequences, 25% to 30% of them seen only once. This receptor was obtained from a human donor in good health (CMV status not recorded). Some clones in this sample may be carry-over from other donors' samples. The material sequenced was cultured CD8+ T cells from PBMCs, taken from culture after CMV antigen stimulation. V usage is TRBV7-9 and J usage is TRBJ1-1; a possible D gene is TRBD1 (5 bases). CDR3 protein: CASSLTHRPDTEAFF. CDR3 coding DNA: TGTGCCAGCAGCTTAACCCACAGGCCAGACACTGAAGCTTTCTTT.